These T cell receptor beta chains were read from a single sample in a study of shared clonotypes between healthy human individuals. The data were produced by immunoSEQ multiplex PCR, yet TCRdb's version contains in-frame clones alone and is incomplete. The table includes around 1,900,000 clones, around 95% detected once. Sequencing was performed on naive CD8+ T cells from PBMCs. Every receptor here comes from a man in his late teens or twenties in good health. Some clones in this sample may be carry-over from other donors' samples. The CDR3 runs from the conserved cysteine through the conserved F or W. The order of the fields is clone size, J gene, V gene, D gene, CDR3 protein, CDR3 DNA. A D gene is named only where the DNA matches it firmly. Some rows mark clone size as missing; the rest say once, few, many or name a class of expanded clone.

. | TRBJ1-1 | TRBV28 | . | CASRSSMNTEAFF | TGTGCCAGCAGATCATCGATGAACACTGAAGCTTTCTTT
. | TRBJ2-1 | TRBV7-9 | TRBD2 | CASSPLPPGRALFEQFF | TGTGCCAGCAGCCCCCTTCCCCCCGGGAGGGCCCTTTTTGAGCAGTTCTTC
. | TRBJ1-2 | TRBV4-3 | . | CASSPIEGRGSGYTF | TGCGCCAGCAGCCCTATTGAGGGGCGAGGTTCTGGCTACACCTTC
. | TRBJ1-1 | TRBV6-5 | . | CASSYREGMNTEAFF | TGTGCCAGCAGTTACAGGGAGGGGATGAACACTGAAGCTTTCTTT
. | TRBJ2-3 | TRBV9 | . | CASSGAHGHSDTQYF | TGTGCCAGCAGCGGGGCCCATGGGCACTCAGATACGCAGTATTTT
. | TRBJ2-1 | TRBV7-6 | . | CASSPLGSGDNEQFF | TGTGCCAGCAGCCCACTCGGATCGGGGGACAATGAGCAGTTCTTC
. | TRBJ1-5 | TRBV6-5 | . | CASSGGYSNQPQHF | TGTGCCTCGAGTGGGGGTTATAGCAATCAGCCCCAGCATTTT
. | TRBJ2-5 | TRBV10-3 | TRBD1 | CAISQDRGHETQYF | TGTGCCATCAGTCAGGACAGGGGGCACGAGACCCAGTACTTC
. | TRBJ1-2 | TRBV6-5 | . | CASSPLLRPGYTF | TGTGCCAGCAGTCCCCTTTTAAGACCTGGCTACACCTTC
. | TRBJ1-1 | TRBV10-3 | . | CAIRDSPTEAFF | TGTGCCATCAGAGACAGTCCCACTGAAGCTTTCTTT
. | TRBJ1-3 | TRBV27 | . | CASSLGGPLSGNTIYF | TGTGCCAGCAGTTTAGGGGGGCCTCTCTCTGGAAACACCATATATTTT
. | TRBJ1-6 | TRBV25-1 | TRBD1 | CASSDRGGLYNSPLHF | TGTGCCAGCAGTGACAGGGGGGGATTATATAATTCACCCCTCCACTTT
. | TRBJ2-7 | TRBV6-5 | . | CASSYMAGTGYEQYF | TGTGCCAGCAGTTATATGGCAGGTACTGGGTACGAGCAGTACTTC
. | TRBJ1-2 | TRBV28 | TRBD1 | CASSLGWAGTGADYGYTF | TGTGCCAGCAGTTTAGGCTGGGCCGGGACAGGGGCTGACTATGGCTACACCTTC
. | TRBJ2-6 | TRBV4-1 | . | CASSETGANVLTF | TGCGCCAGCTCAGAGACTGGGGCCAACGTCCTGACTTTC
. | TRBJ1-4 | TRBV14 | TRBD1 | CASSQRTGSELFF | TGTGCCAGCAGCCAACGGACAGGGTCGGAACTGTTTTTT
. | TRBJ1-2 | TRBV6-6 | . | CASSYSGPNYGYTF | TGTGCCAGCAGTTACTCAGGGCCTAACTATGGCTACACCTTC
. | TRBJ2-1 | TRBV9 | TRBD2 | CASSVEAGSYNEQFF | TGTGCCAGCAGCGTAGAAGCGGGATCCTACAATGAGCAGTTCTTC
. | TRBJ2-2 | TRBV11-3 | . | CASSQRGGNTGELFF | TGTGCCAGCAGCCAACGGGGAGGTAACACCGGGGAGCTGTTTTTT
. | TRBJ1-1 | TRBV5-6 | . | CASSFSPTGGRTEAFF | TGTGCCAGCAGCTTCTCCCCCACAGGCGGGCGTACTGAAGCTTTCTTT
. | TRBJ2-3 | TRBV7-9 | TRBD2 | CASTTGLNSDTQYF | TGTGCCAGCACCACGGGACTAAATTCGGATACGCAGTATTTT
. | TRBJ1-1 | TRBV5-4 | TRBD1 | CASSQDRGRGDTEAFF | TGTGCCAGCAGCCAAGACAGGGGGCGCGGAGACACTGAAGCTTTCTTT
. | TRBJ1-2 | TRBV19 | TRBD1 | CASSPRQGYSSRGYTF | TGTGCCAGTAGTCCCCGACAGGGGTATTCGTCGCGTGGCTACACCTTC
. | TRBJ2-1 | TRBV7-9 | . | CASSNRLGNEQFF | TGTGCCAGCAGCAACCGACTGGGGAATGAGCAGTTCTTC
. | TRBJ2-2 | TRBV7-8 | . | CASRGPRTGELFF | TGTGCCAGCAGGGGCCCGAGGACCGGGGAGCTGTTTTTT
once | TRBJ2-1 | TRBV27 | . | CASSIQQGNEQFF | TGTGCCAGCAGTATCCAGCAGGGGAATGAGCAGTTCTTC
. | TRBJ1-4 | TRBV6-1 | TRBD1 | CASSEIGDRGAANEKLFF | TGTGCCAGCAGTGAAATCGGGGACAGGGGTGCGGCTAATGAAAAACTGTTTTTT
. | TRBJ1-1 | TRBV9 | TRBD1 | CASSVAGTGITEAFF | TGTGCCAGCAGCGTTGCCGGGACAGGGATCACTGAAGCTTTCTTT
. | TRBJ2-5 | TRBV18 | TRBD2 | CASSRQGLAGVNQYF | TGTGCCAGCTCGCGACAGGGACTAGCGGGAGTTAACCAGTACTTC
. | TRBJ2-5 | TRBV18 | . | CASSPQGRPGQETQYF | TGTGCCAGCTCACCACAGGGCCGCCCAGGGCAAGAGACCCAGTACTTC
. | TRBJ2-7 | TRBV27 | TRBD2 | CASSPLVAGGFYEQYF | TGTGCCAGCAGTCCCCTTGTAGCGGGAGGCTTCTACGAGCAGTACTTC
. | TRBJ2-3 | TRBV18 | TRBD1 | CASSLGQGTTDTQYF | TGTGCCAGCTCACTAGGACAGGGGACGACAGATACGCAGTATTTT
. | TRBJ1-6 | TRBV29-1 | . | CSVVTDSNSPLHF | TGCAGCGTTGTGACGGATTCTAATTCACCCCTCCACTTT
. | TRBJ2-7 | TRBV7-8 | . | CASRGTGSDSYEQYF | TGTGCCAGCAGGGGAACGGGTAGCGATTCCTACGAGCAGTACTTC
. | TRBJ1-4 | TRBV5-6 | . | CASSLRGEKLFF | TGTGCCAGCAGCCTCAGGGGTGAAAAACTGTTTTTT
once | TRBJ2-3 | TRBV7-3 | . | CASSPRARPDTQYF | TGTGCCAGCAGCCCCCGGGCCCGGCCAGATACGCAGTATTTT
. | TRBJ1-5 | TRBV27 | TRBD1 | CASSLDRGNQPQHF | TGTGCCAGCAGTCTCGACAGGGGTAATCAGCCCCAGCATTTT
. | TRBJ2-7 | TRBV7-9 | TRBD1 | CASSKTGGYEQYF | TGTGCCAGCAGCAAGACAGGGGGCTACGAGCAGTACTTC
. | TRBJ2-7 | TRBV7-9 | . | CASSFKRAPYEQYF | TGTGCCAGCAGCTTTAAGCGGGCCCCCTACGAGCAGTACTTC
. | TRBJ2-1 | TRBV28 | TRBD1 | CASSAPGTDNEQFF | TGTGCCAGCAGTGCTCCCGGGACAGACAATGAGCAGTTCTTC